Shown below are 17 T cell receptor beta chains from a single sample sequenced in a study of CD8+CD57+ T cells in acquired aplastic anemia. In patients chosen for sequencing, flow cytometry had shown CD8+CD57+ cell expansion. Genomic DNA acted as the template from which TCR beta VDJ combination and CDR3 sequence profiling were carried out. TCRdb passed the reads through MiXCR, listing each CDR3 protein once. The repertoire holds about 150,000 distinct CDR3 sequences, with 45% to 55% as singletons. Sequenced: sorted CD4+, CD8+, or CD8+CD57+ T cells (not recorded which) from PBMCs. The source is a human donor with aplastic anemia.

A remark on this clonotype: The junction shows a germline mismatch at one end, possibly a read error. The chain employs TRBV2 and TRBJ2-1; 7 bases align to TRBD2. From germline, CDR1 is SNHLY and CDR2 FYNNEI. The CDR3 is made up of 14 amino acids. DNA for the CDR3: TGCGCCAGCAGTCGGGAACTAGCGCACAATGAGCAGTTCTTC. It yields the protein CASSRELAHNEQFF.

This clonotype has ten or more counts. CDR3: CSVPYTTNTGELFF. The CDR3 bases are TGCAGCGTTCCTTACACCACGAACACCGGGGAGCTGTTTTTT. The rearrangement links TRBV29-1 to TRBJ2-2; D uncertain. The V end was cut by 5 bases, the J end by 0 bases, with 10 bases between. The CDR3 has 14 amino acids. The germline CDR1 and CDR2 sequences are SQVTM and ANQGSEA.

This clonotype was observed many times. The chain joins TRBV5-1 to TRBJ1-6, with D tentatively TRBD1 (6 bases). The CDR3 length is 14 residues. Trimming stripped 4 bases from V and 7 bases from J, with 12 bases between. Germline V CDR1 and CDR2: SGHRS, YFSETQ. CDR3 coding DNA: TGCGCCAGCAGCCTCTTCCAGGGGAATTCACCCCTCCACTTT. The encoded protein is CASSLFQGNSPLHF.

In this sample, this clonotype turned up a few times. The rearrangement links TRBV19 to TRBJ1-1, with D perhaps TRBD1 (5 bases). Germline values: CDR1 LNHDA, CDR2 SQIVND (reference sequence). CDR3 length: 10 residues. The V end was cut by 11 bases, the J end by 6 bases, with 10 bases between. In DNA form, the CDR3 reads TGTGCCGCAGGGAGGGCTGAAGCTTTCTTT. It codes for CAAGRAEAFF.

This clonotype was observed many times. This chain links TRBV6-2 or TRBV6-3 with TRBJ2-5, with TRBD2 matching 9 bases. V shed 4 bases, J shed 1 base, and the junction held 1 base outside the gene matches. The CDR3 has 14 residues. Germline V gene sequence: CDR1 MNHEY, CDR2 SVGEGT. The CDR3 region has the DNA TGTGCCAGCAGTTGGACTAGCGTCCAAGAGACCCAGTACTTC. Its translation is CASSWTSVQETQYF.

This clonotype came up many times. The chain is built from TRBV7-6 and TRBJ1-2, with D perhaps matching TRBD1 (5 bases). CDR3 length: 12 amino acids. In germline, CDR1 is SGHVS, CDR2 FNYEAQ. V lost 5 bases, J lost 6 bases, and 10 bases lay in between. The DNA for the CDR3 is TGTGCCAGCAGCACCAGGGCTGATGGCTACACCTTC. Protein product: CASSTRADGYTF.

The sample holds many counts of this clonotype. The chain links TRBV6-5 to TRBJ2-1; no clear D gene. V gave up 4 bases and J gave up 5 bases, with 9 bases separating them. CDR1 and CDR2 (germline): MNHEY, SVGAGI. The CDR3 totals 13 residues. The CDR3 reads CASSWAPHNEQFF. As DNA, the CDR3 is TGTGCCAGCAGTTGGGCCCCCCACAATGAGCAGTTCTTC.

The CDR3 here is CAISESLGTGTGLHADTQYF. CDR3 nucleotide sequence: TGTGCCATCAGTGAGTCTCTCGGGACAGGGACAGGACTGCACGCAGATACGCAGTATTTT. This rearrangement joins TRBV10-3 to TRBJ2-3, with 9 positions matching TRBD1. With 0 bases clipped from V and 4 bases from J, the junction kept 17 bases outside the gene matches. Germline loops: CDR1 ENHRY, CDR2 SYGVKD. The CDR3 is 20 residues long.

This clonotype was picked up many times. This rearrangement joins TRBV5-1 to TRBJ2-7, with D perhaps matching TRBD2 (6 bases). V lost 3 bases and J 0 bases, leaving 10 bases between the germline ends. Germline-derived CDR1 and CDR2 are SGHRS and YFSETQ. The CDR3 sequence is 14 residues long. CDR3 bases: TGCGCCAGCAGCTCCTCCGGGGGCTCCTACGAGCAGTACTTC. This encodes CASSSSGGSYEQYF.

This clonotype showed up just a few times. A junction boundary mismatches the germline segment, possibly from a read error. J is TRBJ1-1 and V is TRBV19, with D unclear. Germline V gene lookup returns CDR1 LNHDA and CDR2 SQIVND (reference sequence). The CDR3 runs 13 residues. The CDR3 bases are TGTGCCAGTTCCGAAATCATGAACACTGAGGCTTTCTTT. Protein: CASSEIMNTEAFF. The whole variable domain, remainder taken from reference TRBV19 and TRBJ1-1, is DGGITQSPKYLFRKEGQNVTLSCEQNLNHDAMYWYRQDPGQGLRLIYYSQIVNDFQKGDIAEGYSVSREKKESFPLTVTSAQKNPTAFYLCASSEIMNTEAFFGQGTRLTVV.

A single count supports this clonotype. Since the CDR3 does not end with the conserved phenylalanine or tryptophan, this likely comes from a read error. The chain employs TRBV7-8 and TRBJ2-2; 10 bases map to TRBD2. This CDR3 has 16 residues. Germline CDR1 and CDR2: SGHVS and FQNEAQ. V shed 4 bases and J 3 bases; nucleotides not matched to a gene: 5. As DNA, the CDR3 is TGTGCCAGCAGCTCGCCGCTAGCGGGGGACACCGGGGAGCTGTTTTGT. It specifies CASSSPLAGDTGELFC.

This clonotype was seen many times. The CDR3 DNA reads TGTGCCACCAGTTCACGAGCGGGACTCTCCTACAATGAGCAGTTCTTC. Translated: CATSSRAGLSYNEQFF. The chain links TRBV24-1 to TRBJ2-1; 7 bases are shared with TRBD2. This CDR3 region has 16 residues. Per the germline V gene, CDR1 is KGHDR and CDR2 is SFDVKD. Trimming removed 6 bases from V and 0 bases from J; junction bases left unmatched: 7.

CDR3 protein: CAISEGQGVPSPLHF. Here the CDR3 DNA reads TGTGCCATCAGTGAGGGACAGGGGGTGCCTTCACCCCTCCACTTT. The chain carries TRBV10-3 and TRBJ1-6, with 10 bases aligning to TRBD1. The V segment lost 2 bases and the J segment 9 bases; nucleotides outside the gene matches: 4. The CDR3 length is 15 residues. Germline lookup yields CDR1 ENHRY and CDR2 SYGVKD.

This clonotype was detected many times. The chain couples TRBV6-1 to TRBJ2-3; 8 nucleotides match TRBD1. From germline, CDR1 is MNHNS and CDR2 SASEGT. With 3 bases clipped from V and 5 bases from J, the junction kept 7 bases outside the gene matches. The CDR3 consists of 15 residues. DNA of the CDR3: TGTGCCAGCAGTGAGAACCAGGGGGCAAGAGATACGCAGTATTTT. The encoded protein is CASSENQGARDTQYF.

This clonotype turned up a few times. J is TRBJ1-2 and V is TRBV27; D possibly corresponds to TRBD1 (5 bases). The CDR3 spans 13 residues. Trimming left V 2 bases short and J 2 bases short, with 6 bases between. Per germline, CDR1 MNHEY and CDR2 SMNVEV (reference sequence). DNA of the CDR3: TGTGCCAGCAGTTTAAGGGGCAACTATGGCTACACCTTC. Its translation is CASSLRGNYGYTF.

V usage is TRBV7-2 and J usage is TRBJ2-7; D uncertain. This CDR3 is 14 amino acids long. V gave up 5 bases and J gave up 4 bases, with 15 bases separating them. The germline V gene has CDR1 SGHTA and CDR2 FQGNSA. The CDR3 nucleotides are TGTGCCAGCAGCAAAATAGCAGCCGGTTACGAGCAGTACTTC. Translation: CASSKIAAGYEQYF.

Only a few counts were recorded for this clonotype. The chain is built from TRBV5-4 and TRBJ2-1; D is ambiguous. The CDR3 totals 13 residues. Trimming removed 2 bases from V and 4 bases from J, with 7 bases in between. CDR1 is SGHNT and CDR2 is YYREEE in the germline V gene (reference sequence). The DNA of the CDR3 is TGTGCCAGCAGCTTTTCTATTTACAATGAGCAGTTCTTC. Amino acid sequence: CASSFSIYNEQFF. Full variable domain (remainder filled in from reference TRBV5-4 and TRBJ2-1): ETGVTQSPTHLIKTRGQQVTLRCSSQSGHNTVSWYQQALGQGPQFIFQYYREEENGRGNFPPRFSGLQFPNYSSELNVNALELDDSALYLCASSFSIYNEQFFGPGTRLTVL.